One sample yielded the 26 T cell receptor beta chains listed below, sequenced in a study of ipilimumab plus nivolumab after autologous stem cell transplantation. Clones were read by immunoSEQ multiplex PCR, and TCRdb kept only the in-frame ones, dropping some. The data show roughly 86,000 clones, over 80% seen once. The sample was PBMCs, taken in a trial of ipilimumab plus nivolumab as post-transplant consolidation. The receptor source for this set is a male donor with diffuse large B-cell lymphoma.

This chain connects TRBV19 to TRBJ2-3, with D hard to call. The CDR3 sequence is 14 residues long. The V gene's germline CDR1 is LNHDA and CDR2 SQIVND (reference sequence). Between the trimmed V and J ends, which lost 3 bases and 3 bases, there was a span of 10 bases. The chain's CDR3 is CASSISLATDTQYF. The CDR3 DNA reads TGTGCCAGTAGTATCAGTCTGGCAACAGATACGCAGTATTTT. The full variable domain, in which reference TRBV19 and TRBJ2-3 provide the parts outside the CDR3, is DGGITQSPKYLFRKEGQNVTLSCEQNLNHDAMYWYRQDPGQGLRLIYYSQIVNDFQKGDIAEGYSVSREKKESFPLTVTSAQKNPTAFYLCASSISLATDTQYFGPGTRLTVL.

The V gene is TRBV30, the J gene TRBJ1-4; no clear D gene. This CDR3 region has 14 residues. Germline CDR1 is GTSNPN and CDR2 is SVGIG (reference sequence). With 2 bases removed from V and 0 bases from J, the gap between germline ends came to 7 bases. The chain's CDR3 is CAWSRDATNEKLFF. The CDR3 bases are TGTGCCTGGAGTCGGGATGCAACTAATGAAAAACTGTTTTTT. The variable domain in full, with the rest retrieved from reference TRBV30 and TRBJ1-4, is SQTIHQWPATLVQPVGSPLSLECTVEGTSNPNLYWYRQAAGRGLQLLFYSVGIGQISSEVPQNLSASRPQDRQFILSSKKLLLSDSGFYLCAWSRDATNEKLFFGSGTQLSVL.

V and J are TRBV6-1 and TRBJ1-1; a possible D gene is TRBD1 (5 bases). The germline CDR1 and CDR2 sequences are MNHNS and SASEGT. The CDR3 is 14 residues long. Trimming pared 2 bases from V and 9 bases from J, leaving 16 bases between. The CDR3: CASSETRGSLKAFF. In DNA, the CDR3 is TGTGCCAGCAGTGAAACTAGGGGTAGCCTGAAAGCTTTCTTT.

This clone was seen only once. CDR3 region: CASSIDSTGELFF. The CDR3 DNA reads TGTGCCAGTAGTATTGACAGCACCGGGGAGCTGTTTTTT. This chain links TRBV19 with TRBJ2-2, with D possibly being TRBD1 (5 bases). There are 13 residues in the CDR3. V was cut by 3 bases and J by 4 bases, with 6 bases left in between. Germline V gene data show CDR1 as LNHDA and CDR2 as SQIVND (reference sequence).

The chain couples TRBV5-4 to TRBJ1-1; perhaps TRBD1 as D (6 bases). The CDR3 is 13 residues long. Between the trimmed V and J ends, which lost 1 base and 7 bases, there was a span of 11 bases. Germline V gene lookup returns CDR1 SGHNT and CDR2 YYREEE (reference sequence). The CDR3: CASSLQGRGEAFF. The CDR3 DNA reads as TGTGCCAGCAGCTTGCAGGGGAGGGGTGAAGCTTTCTTT.

This rearrangement joins TRBV7-2 to TRBJ2-3, with D hard to call. V shed 4 bases and J shed 5 bases, with 10 bases lying between them. The CDR3 covers 13 residues. In germline, CDR1 is SGHTA, CDR2 FQGNSA. The chain's CDR3 is CASSSSPGDTQYF. In DNA, the CDR3 is TGTGCCAGCAGCTCTTCCCCGGGAGATACGCAGTATTTT.

CDR3 sequence: CASSPRGGDETQYF. The CDR3 DNA sequence: TGTGCCAGCAGCCCCCGGGGGGGCGACGAGACCCAGTACTTC. This chain connects TRBV4-2 to TRBJ2-5; 8 nucleotides align to TRBD2. V lost 4 bases, J lost 5 bases, and 6 bases stayed unmatched. CDR3 length equals 14 residues. From germline, CDR1 is LGHNA and CDR2 YNFKEQ.

The genes are TRBV5-4 and TRBJ1-2; perhaps TRBD1 as D (5 bases). The CDR3 extends over 13 amino acids. Per germline, CDR1 SGHNT and CDR2 YYREEE (reference sequence). Trimming shortened V by 2 bases and J by 7 bases, and 12 bases separated the two germline ends. In DNA form, the CDR3 reads TGTGCCAGCAGCTTTTGGGACCGGGGTGGCTACACCTTC. It codes for CASSFWDRGGYTF.

This clone has more than one count but fewer than ten. V gene TRBV10-3 combines with J gene TRBJ2-7; 9 bases map to TRBD1. After removal of 2 bases from V and 1 base from J, the junction contained 6 bases not matched to a gene. CDR1 is ENHRY and CDR2 is SYGVKD in the germline V gene. The CDR3 has 16 amino acids. The CDR3 sequence is CAISEGTGILSYEQYF. The CDR3 DNA reads TGTGCCATCAGTGAGGGGACAGGGATTTTGTCCTACGAGCAGTACTTC.

The table lists this clone with a few counts. J is TRBJ2-7 and V is TRBV27; D is possibly TRBD1 (6 bases). This CDR3 is built from 13 residues. Germline V gives CDR1 MNHEY, CDR2 SMNVEV (reference sequence). Trimming took off 5 bases at V and 2 bases at J, with 10 bases between the two ends. CDR3 amino acids: CASSGRQAYEQYF. The CDR3 region has the DNA TGTGCCAGCAGTGGACGACAGGCCTACGAGCAGTACTTC.

The rearrangement joins TRBV6-1 to TRBJ2-1; TRBD2 is a possible D gene (6 bases). The V gene lost 4 bases and the J gene lost 5 bases, with 15 bases spanning the gap. The V gene's germline CDR1 is MNHNS and CDR2 SASEGT. There are 15 residues in the CDR3. The CDR3 protein is CASSVSGTLDNEQFF. CDR3 DNA: TGTGCCAGCAGTGTCTCCGGGACTCTAGACAATGAGCAGTTCTTC.

This clone was counted only a few times. The chain has TRBV10-3 and TRBJ1-1; D is unclear. Trimming left V 6 bases short and J 4 bases short, with 12 bases between. Germline V gene lookup returns CDR1 ENHRY and CDR2 SYGVKD. The CDR3 totals 13 residues. The CDR3 bases are TGTGCCATCAGGCCCCGGGAGGGCACTGAAGCTTTCTTT. Encoded protein: CAIRPREGTEAFF.

CDR3 in DNA: TGTGCCAGTAGTACTATCCCTGGCCTTACAGGGAAAGAAGAGACCCAGTACTTC. Residues: CASSTIPGLTGKEETQYF. V usage is TRBV19 and J usage is TRBJ2-5; the D gene is possibly TRBD1 (6 bases). This CDR3 contains 18 residues. Per germline, CDR1 LNHDA and CDR2 SQIVND (reference sequence). The V and J ends lost 4 bases and 3 bases respectively, with 24 bases between them.

The chain combines TRBV6-5 with TRBJ2-3; 8 nucleotides align to TRBD2. CDR1 is MNHEY, CDR2 SVGAGI, per germline. The length of the CDR3 is 15 residues. V shed 6 bases and J 5 bases; nucleotides not matched to a gene: 10. The CDR3 DNA sequence: TGTGCCAGCAGGGAAAGCGGGGGTCGGGGAGATACGCAGTATTTT. Translated, it gives CASRESGGRGDTQYF.

This chain links TRBV5-4 with TRBJ2-1, with D possibly matching TRBD1 (7 bases). Germline V gene data show CDR1 as SGHNT and CDR2 as YYREEE (reference sequence). Trimming took 2 bases from V and 0 from J, leaving 15 bases between them. The CDR3 is 17 residues long. CDR3 sequence (DNA): TGTGCCAGCAGCTTCCCTTCAGGGGGGAACTCCTACAATGAGCAGTTCTTC. Translating gives CASSFPSGGNSYNEQFF.

The rearrangement uses TRBV2 and TRBJ1-6; 7 positions match TRBD1. CDR1 is SNHLY, CDR2 FYNNEI, per germline. This CDR3 comprises 15 residues. V gave up 4 bases and J gave up 6 bases; unmatched junction bases: 6. The CDR3 DNA follows: TGTGCCAGCAGTGGGGCGGGACAGCGTAATTCACCCCTCCACTTT. Translated, it gives CASSGAGQRNSPLHF.

This chain joins TRBV7-8 and TRBJ2-1, with 8 bases that match TRBD2. Trimming removed 7 bases from V and 6 bases from J; junction bases left unmatched: 17. The CDR3 is made up of 17 amino acids. CDR1 and CDR2 from the germline V gene are SGHVS and FQNEAQ. CDR3 protein: CASTQGEARGGANEQFF. CDR3 DNA: TGTGCCAGCACCCAAGGGGAGGCCCGGGGGGGGGCCAATGAGCAGTTCTTC.

CDR3 DNA sequence: TGTGCCAGCAGGACTAGCGGGGGCTACACCGGGGAGCTGTTTTTT. This translates into CASRTSGGYTGELFF. The V and J genes are TRBV27 and TRBJ2-2; 12 bases align to TRBD2. The germline V gene has CDR1 MNHEY and CDR2 SMNVEV (reference sequence). J lost 3 bases, V lost 6 bases, and 2 bases had no gene match. This CDR3 comprises 15 residues.

The chain recombines TRBV5-1 with TRBJ1-2, with D possibly being TRBD1 (6 bases). Looked up from germline, CDR1 is SGHRS and CDR2 is YFSETQ. Trimming left V 4 bases short and J 1 base short, with 20 bases between. The CDR3 extends over 17 amino acids. CDR3 residues: CASSDGQSSRRNYGYTF. The CDR3 coding sequence is TGCGCCAGCAGCGACGGACAGTCGAGTCGGCGTAACTATGGCTACACCTTC.

J is TRBJ2-4 and V is TRBV9; 11 bases are shared with TRBD2. The germline V gene encodes CDR1 SGDLS and CDR2 YYNGEE. The V segment lost 0 bases and the J segment 9 bases; nucleotides outside the gene matches: 11. The CDR3 has 17 residues. CDR3 nucleotide sequence: TGTGCCAGCAGCGTAGGGGTAGCGGGGGGGCCAGACGGCATTCAGTACTTC. Translated, it gives CASSVGVAGGPDGIQYF.

V gene TRBV14 combines with J gene TRBJ1-2; D gene ambiguous. The CDR3 has 13 amino acids. V lost 1 base and J lost 5, with 8 bases in between. The germline V gene has CDR1 SGHDN and CDR2 FVKESK. DNA of the CDR3: TGTGCCAGCAGCCAAGCCACGATTTATGGCTACACCTTC. Its translation is CASSQATIYGYTF.

As DNA, the CDR3 is TGTGCCAGCAGTCCCCCGGCGGTCGGGGAGCTGTTTTTT. Residues: CASSPPAVGELFF. This rearrangement joins TRBV28 to TRBJ2-2, with D hard to call. The CDR3 has 13 amino acids. Trimming cost V 5 bases and J 7 bases, with 11 bases left between them. Germline CDR1 is MDHEN and CDR2 is SYDVKM.

This clone was seen a single time. The chain has TRBV5-4 and TRBJ2-7, with D perhaps TRBD2 (6 bases). CDR1 SGHNT and CDR2 YYREEE come from the germline V gene (reference sequence). V lost 0 bases to trimming and J lost 7 bases, with 11 bases between them. The CDR3 extends over 13 amino acids. For the CDR3, the DNA is TGTGCCAGCAGCTTGGTTCATCGGGGGGAGCAGTACTTC. Its protein product is CASSLVHRGEQYF.

This rearrangement joins TRBV6-1 to TRBJ2-5; D remains unclear. TRBJ2-7 explains the end of the DNA better; the J call may be wrong. Per the germline V gene, CDR1 is MNHNS and CDR2 is SASEGT. The CDR3 is made up of 13 amino acids. The CDR3: CASSSDHSYEQYF. CDR3 sequence (DNA): TGTGCCAGCAGTTCTGATCATTCCTACGAGCAGTACTTC.

This clone came up once. V usage is TRBV6-6 and J usage is TRBJ2-7; the D is unclear. There are 13 residues in the CDR3. V was cut by 2 bases and J by 5 bases, with 10 bases left in between. Germline V gene lookup returns CDR1 MNHNY and CDR2 SVGAGI (reference sequence). CDR3 protein: CASSYKGENEQYF. CDR3 sequence (DNA): TGTGCCAGCAGTTACAAGGGTGAAAACGAGCAGTACTTC.

This chain connects TRBV14 to TRBJ2-5; D unclear. Near its end, the DNA agrees better with TRBJ2-7, so the J call may be wrong. CDR3 length: 13 amino acids. Germline assignment: CDR1 SGHDN and CDR2 FVKESK. CDR3 sequence (DNA): TGTGCCAGCAGCCTTAAAGTGGGTTACGAGCAGTACTTC. Its translation: CASSLKVGYEQYF.